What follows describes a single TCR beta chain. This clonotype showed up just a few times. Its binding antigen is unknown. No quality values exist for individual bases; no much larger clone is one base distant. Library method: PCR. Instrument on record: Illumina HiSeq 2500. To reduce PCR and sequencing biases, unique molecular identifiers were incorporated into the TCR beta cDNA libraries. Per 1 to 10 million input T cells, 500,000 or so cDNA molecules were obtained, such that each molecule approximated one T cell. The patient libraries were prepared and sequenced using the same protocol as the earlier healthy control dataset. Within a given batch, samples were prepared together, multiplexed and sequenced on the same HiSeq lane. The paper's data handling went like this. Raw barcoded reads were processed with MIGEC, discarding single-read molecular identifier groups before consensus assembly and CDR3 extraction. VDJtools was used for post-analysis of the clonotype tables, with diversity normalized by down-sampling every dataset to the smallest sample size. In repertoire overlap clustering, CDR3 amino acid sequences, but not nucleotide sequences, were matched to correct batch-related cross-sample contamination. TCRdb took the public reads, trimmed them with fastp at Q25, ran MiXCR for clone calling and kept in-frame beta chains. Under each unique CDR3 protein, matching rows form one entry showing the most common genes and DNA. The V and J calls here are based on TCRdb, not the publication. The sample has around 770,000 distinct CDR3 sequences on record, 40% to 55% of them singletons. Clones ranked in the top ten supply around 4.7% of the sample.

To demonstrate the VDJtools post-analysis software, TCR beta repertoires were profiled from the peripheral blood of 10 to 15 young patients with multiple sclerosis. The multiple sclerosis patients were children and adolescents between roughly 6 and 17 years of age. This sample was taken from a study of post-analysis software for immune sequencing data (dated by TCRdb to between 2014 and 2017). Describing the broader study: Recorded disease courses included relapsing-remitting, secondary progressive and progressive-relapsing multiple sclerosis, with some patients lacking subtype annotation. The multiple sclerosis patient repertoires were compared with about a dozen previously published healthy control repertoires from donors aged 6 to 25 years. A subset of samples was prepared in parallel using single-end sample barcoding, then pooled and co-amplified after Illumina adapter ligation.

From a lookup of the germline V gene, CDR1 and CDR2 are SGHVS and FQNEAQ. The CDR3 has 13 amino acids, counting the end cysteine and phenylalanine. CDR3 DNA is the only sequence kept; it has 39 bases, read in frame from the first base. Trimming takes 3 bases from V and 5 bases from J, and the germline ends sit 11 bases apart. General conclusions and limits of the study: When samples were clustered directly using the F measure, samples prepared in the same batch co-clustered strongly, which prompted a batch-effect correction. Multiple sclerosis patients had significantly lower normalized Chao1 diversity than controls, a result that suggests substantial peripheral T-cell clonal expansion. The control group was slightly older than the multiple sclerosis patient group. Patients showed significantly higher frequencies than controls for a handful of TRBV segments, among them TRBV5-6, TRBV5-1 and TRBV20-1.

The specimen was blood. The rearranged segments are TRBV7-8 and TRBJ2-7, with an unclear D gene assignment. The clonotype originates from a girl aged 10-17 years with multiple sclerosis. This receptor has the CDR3 CASSFLRTHEQYF. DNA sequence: TGTGCCAGCAGCTTTCTCCGGACCCACGAGCAGTACTTC.